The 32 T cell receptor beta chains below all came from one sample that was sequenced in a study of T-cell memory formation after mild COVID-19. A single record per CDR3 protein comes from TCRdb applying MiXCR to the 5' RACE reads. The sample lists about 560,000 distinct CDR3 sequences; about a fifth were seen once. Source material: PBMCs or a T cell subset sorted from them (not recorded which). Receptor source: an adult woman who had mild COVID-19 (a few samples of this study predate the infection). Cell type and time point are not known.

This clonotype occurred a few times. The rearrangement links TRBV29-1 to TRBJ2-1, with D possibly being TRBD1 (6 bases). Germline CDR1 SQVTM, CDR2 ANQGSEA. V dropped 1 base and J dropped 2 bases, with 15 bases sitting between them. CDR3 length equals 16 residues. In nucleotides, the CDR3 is TGCAGCGTTGAAGGGGGGCCCCAATACACCTACAATGAGCAGTTCTTC. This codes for CSVEGGPQYTYNEQFF.

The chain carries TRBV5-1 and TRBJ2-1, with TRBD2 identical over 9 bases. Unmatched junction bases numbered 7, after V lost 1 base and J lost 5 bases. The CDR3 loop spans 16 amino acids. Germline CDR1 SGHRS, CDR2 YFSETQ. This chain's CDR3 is CASSLKETSGNNEQFF. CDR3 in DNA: TGCGCCAGCAGCTTGAAAGAGACTAGCGGAAACAATGAGCAGTTCTTC.

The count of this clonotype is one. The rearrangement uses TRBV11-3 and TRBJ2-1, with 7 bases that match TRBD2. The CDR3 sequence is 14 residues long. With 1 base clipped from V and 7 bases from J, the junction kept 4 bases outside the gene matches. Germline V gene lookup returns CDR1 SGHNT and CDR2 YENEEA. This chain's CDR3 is CASSLVGLVNEQFF. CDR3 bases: TGTGCCAGCAGCTTAGTAGGACTAGTAAATGAGCAGTTCTTC.

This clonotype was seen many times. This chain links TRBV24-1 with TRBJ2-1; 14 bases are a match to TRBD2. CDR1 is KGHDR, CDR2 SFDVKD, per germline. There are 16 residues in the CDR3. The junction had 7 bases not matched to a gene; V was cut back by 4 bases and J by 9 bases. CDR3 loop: CATSDWTSGRSSEQFF. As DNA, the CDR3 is TGTGCCACCAGTGACTGGACTAGCGGGAGGTCAAGTGAGCAGTTCTTC.

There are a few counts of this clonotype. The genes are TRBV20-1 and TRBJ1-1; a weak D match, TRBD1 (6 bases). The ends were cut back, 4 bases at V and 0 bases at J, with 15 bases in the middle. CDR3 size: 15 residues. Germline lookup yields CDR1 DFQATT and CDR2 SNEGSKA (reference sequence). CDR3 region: CSAIRGGLVNTEAFF. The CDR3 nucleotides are TGCAGTGCTATTAGGGGGGGACTGGTGAACACTGAAGCTTTCTTT.

In DNA form, the CDR3 reads TGCGCCAGCAGCCAAGACCCGAGCGGGAGGGGGGCAGATACGCAGTATTTT. Translated, it gives CASSQDPSGRGADTQYF. The rearrangement joins TRBV4-3 to TRBJ2-3; 10 positions match TRBD2. V lost 0 bases, J lost 4 bases, and 7 bases stayed unmatched. The germline V gene encodes CDR1 LGHNA and CDR2 YSLEER. The CDR3 totals 17 residues.

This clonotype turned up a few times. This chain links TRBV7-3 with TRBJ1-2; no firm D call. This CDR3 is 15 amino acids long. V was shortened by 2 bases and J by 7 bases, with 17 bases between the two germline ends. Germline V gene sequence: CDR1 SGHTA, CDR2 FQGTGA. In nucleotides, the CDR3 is TGTGCCAGCAGCTTACGAAATGGGCAGGCCACTGGCTACACCTTC. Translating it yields CASSLRNGQATGYTF.

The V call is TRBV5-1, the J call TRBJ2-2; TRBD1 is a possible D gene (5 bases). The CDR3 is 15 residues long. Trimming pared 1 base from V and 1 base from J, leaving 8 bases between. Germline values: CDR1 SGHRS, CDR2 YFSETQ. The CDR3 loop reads CASSLLQGNTGELFF. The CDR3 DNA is TGCGCCAGCAGCTTGTTGCAGGGGAACACCGGGGAGCTGTTTTTT.

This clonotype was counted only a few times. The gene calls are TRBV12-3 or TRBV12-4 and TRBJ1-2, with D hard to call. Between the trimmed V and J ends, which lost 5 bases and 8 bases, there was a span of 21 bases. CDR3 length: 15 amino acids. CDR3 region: CASSPASGPRGGYTF. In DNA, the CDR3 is TGTGCCAGCAGTCCGGCTTCCGGGCCCCGAGGGGGCTACACCTTC.

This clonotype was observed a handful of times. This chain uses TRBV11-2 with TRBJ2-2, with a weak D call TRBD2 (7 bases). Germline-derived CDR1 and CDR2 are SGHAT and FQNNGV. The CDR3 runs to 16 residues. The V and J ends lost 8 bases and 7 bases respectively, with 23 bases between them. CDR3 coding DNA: TGTGCCAGCTCCCCTGTAGGGGGGGCGCGGGTCGGGGAGCTGTTTTTT. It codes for CASSPVGGARVGELFF.

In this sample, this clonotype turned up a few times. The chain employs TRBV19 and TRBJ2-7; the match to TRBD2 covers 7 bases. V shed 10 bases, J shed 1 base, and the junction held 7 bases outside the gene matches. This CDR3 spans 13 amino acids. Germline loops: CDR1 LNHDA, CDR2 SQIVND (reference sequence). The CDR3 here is CATLPGGSYEQYF. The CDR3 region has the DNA TGTGCCACCCTACCGGGGGGTTCCTACGAGCAGTACTTC.

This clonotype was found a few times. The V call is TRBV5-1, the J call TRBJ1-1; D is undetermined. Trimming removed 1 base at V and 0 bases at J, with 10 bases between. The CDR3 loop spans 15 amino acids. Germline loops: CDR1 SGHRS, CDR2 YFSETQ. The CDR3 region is CASSLMGRMNTEAFF. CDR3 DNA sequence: TGCGCCAGCAGCTTGATGGGGAGGATGAACACTGAAGCTTTCTTT.

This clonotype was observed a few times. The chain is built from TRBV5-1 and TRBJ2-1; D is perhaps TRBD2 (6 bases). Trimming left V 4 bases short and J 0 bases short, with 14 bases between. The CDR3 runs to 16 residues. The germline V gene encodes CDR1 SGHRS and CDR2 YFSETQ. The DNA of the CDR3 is TGCGCCAGCAGCCCCTTTAGCGGCAGCTCCTACAATGAGCAGTTCTTC. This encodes CASSPFSGSSYNEQFF. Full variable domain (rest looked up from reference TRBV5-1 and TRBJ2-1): KAGVTQTPRYLIKTRGQQVTLSCSPISGHRSVSWYQQTPGQGLQFLFEYFSETQRNKGNFPGRFSGRQFSNSRSEMNVSTLELGDSALYLCASSPFSGSSYNEQFFGPGTRLTVL.

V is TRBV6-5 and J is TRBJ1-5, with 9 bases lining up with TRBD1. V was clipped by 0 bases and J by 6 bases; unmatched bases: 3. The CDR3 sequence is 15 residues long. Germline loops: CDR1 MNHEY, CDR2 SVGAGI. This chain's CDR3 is CASSYSGQGSQPQHF. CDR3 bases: TGTGCCAGCAGTTACTCCGGACAGGGGAGTCAGCCCCAGCATTTT.

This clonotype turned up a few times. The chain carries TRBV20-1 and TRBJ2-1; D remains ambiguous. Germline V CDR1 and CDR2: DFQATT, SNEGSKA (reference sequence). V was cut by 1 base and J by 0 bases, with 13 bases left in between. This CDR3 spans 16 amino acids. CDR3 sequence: CSARAPWASSYNEQFF. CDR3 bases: TGCAGTGCTAGAGCCCCTTGGGCTAGCTCCTACAATGAGCAGTTCTTC.

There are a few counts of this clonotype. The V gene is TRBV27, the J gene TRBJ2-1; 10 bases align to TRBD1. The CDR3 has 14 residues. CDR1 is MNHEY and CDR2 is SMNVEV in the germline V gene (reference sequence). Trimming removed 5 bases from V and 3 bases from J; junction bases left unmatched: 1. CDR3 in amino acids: CASSGDRGYNEQFF. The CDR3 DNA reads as TGTGCCAGCAGTGGGGACAGGGGCTACAATGAGCAGTTCTTC.

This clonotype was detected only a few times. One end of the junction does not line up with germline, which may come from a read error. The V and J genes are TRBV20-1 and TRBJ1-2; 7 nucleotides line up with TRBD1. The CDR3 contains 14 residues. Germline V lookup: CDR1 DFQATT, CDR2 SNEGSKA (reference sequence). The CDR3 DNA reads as TGCAGTGCTCGAGAACTGGGACAGCCCTATGGCTACACCTTC. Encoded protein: CSARELGQPYGYTF.

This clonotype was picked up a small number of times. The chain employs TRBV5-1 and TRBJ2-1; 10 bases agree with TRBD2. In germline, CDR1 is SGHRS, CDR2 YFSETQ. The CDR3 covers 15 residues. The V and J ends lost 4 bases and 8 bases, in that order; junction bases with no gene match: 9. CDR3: CASSGASGSKYEQFF. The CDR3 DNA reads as TGCGCCAGCAGCGGGGCTAGCGGGAGTAAGTATGAGCAGTTCTTC. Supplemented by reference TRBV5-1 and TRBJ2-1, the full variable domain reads KAGVTQTPRYLIKTRGQQVTLSCSPISGHRSVSWYQQTPGQGLQFLFEYFSETQRNKGNFPGRFSGRQFSNSRSEMNVSTLELGDSALYLCASSGASGSKYEQFFGPGTRLTVL.

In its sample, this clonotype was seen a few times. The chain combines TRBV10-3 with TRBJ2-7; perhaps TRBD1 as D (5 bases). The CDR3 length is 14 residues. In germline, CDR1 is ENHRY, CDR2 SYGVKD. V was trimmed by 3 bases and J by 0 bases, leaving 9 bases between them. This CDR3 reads CAISDGASSYEQYF. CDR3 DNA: TGTGCCATCAGTGATGGGGCAAGCTCCTACGAGCAGTACTTC.

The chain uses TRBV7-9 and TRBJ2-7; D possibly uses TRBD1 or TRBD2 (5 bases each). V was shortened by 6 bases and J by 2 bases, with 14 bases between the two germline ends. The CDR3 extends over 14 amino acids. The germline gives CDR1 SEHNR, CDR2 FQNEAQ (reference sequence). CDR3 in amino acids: CASSPSGTPYEQYF. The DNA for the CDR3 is TGTGCCAGCAGTCCTTCCGGGACGCCCTACGAGCAGTACTTC. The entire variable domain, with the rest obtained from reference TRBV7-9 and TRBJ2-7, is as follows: DTGVSQNPRHKITKRGQNVTFRCDPISEHNRLYWYRQTLGQGPEFLTYFQNEAQLEKSRLLSDRFSAERPKGSFSTLEIQRTEQGDSAMYLCASSPSGTPYEQYFGPGTRLTVT.

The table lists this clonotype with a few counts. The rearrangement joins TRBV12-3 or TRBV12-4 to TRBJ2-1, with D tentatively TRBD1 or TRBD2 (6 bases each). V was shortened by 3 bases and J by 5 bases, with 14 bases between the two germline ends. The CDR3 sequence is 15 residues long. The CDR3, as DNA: TGTGCCAGCAGTTTCGGGGGCGAAGGAAACAATGAGCAGTTCTTC. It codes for CASSFGGEGNNEQFF.

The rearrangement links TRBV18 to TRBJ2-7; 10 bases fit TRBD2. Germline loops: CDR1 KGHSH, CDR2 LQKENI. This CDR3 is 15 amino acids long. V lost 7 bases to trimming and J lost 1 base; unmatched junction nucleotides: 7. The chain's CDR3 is CASCQTSGPSYEQYF. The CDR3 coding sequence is TGTGCCAGCTGCCAGACTAGCGGGCCTTCCTACGAGCAGTACTTC.

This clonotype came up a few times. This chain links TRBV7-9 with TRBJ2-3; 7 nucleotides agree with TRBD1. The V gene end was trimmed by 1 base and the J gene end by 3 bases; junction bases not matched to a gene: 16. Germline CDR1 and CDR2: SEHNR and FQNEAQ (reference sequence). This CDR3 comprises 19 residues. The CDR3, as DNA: TGTGCCAGCAGCTTAGTGGTGATCGAGCGGACAGGTCCGACAGATACGCAGTATTTT. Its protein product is CASSLVVIERTGPTDTQYF. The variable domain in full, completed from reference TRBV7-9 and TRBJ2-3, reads DTGVSQNPRHKITKRGQNVTFRCDPISEHNRLYWYRQTLGQGPEFLTYFQNEAQLEKSRLLSDRFSAERPKGSFSTLEIQRTEQGDSAMYLCASSLVVIERTGPTDTQYFGPGTRLTVL.

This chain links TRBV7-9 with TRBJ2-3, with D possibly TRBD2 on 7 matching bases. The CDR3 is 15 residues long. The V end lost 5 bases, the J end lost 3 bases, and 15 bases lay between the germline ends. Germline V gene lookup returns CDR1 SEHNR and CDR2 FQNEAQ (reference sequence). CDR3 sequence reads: CASSRGGSGTDTQYF. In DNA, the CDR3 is TGTGCCAGCAGCAGGGGGGGCAGTGGGACAGATACGCAGTATTTT.

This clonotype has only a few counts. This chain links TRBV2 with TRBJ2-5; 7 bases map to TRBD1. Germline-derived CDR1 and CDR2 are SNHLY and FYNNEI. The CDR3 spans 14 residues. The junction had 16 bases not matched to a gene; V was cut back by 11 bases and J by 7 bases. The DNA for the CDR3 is TGTGCCGCCGCCGAGGGGGCTAGTATCGGGACCCAGTACTTC. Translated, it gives CAAAEGASIGTQYF. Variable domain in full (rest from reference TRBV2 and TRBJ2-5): EPEVTQTPSHQVTQMGQEVILRCVPISNHLYFYWYRQILGQKVEFLVSFYNNEISEKSEIFDDQFSVERPDGSNFTLKIRSTKLEDSAMYFCAAAEGASIGTQYFGPGTRLLVL.

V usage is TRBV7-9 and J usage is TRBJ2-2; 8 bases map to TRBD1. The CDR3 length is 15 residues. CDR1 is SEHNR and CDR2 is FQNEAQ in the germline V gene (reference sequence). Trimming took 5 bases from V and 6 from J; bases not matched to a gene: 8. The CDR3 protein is CASSHPGQGPGELFF. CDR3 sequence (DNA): TGTGCCAGCAGCCATCCTGGACAGGGTCCCGGGGAGCTGTTTTTT.

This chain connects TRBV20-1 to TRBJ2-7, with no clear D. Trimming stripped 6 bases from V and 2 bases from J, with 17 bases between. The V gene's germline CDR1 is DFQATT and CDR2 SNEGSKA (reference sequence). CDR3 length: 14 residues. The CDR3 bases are TGCAGTGCCTATGACCTAATCGGTGCCTACGAGCAGTACTTC. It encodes CSAYDLIGAYEQYF.

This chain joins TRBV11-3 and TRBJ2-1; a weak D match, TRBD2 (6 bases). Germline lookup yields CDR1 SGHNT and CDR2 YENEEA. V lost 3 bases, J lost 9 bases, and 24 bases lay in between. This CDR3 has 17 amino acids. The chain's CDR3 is CASSFHVRDWPHSEQFF. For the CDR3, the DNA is TGTGCCAGCAGCTTCCATGTCCGGGACTGGCCTCACAGTGAGCAGTTCTTC.

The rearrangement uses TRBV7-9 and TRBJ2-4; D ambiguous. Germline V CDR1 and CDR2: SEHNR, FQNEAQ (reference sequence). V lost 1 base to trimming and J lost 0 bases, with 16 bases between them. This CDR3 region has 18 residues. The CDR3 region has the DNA TGTGCCAGCAGCTTAGTTCTGCCGGGCAGCCTAGCCAAAAACATTCAGTACTTC. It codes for CASSLVLPGSLAKNIQYF.

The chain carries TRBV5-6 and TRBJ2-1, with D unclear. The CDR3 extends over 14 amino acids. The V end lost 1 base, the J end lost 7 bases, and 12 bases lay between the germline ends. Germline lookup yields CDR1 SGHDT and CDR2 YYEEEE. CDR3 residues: CASSLRARRNEQFF. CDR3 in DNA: TGTGCCAGCAGCTTGAGGGCCCGTCGGAATGAGCAGTTCTTC. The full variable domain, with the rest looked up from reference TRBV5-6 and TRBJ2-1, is DAGVTQSPTHLIKTRGQQVTLRCSPKSGHDTVSWYQQALGQGPQFIFQYYEEEERQRGNFPDRFSGHQFPNYSSELNVNALLLGDSALYLCASSLRARRNEQFFGPGTRLTVL.

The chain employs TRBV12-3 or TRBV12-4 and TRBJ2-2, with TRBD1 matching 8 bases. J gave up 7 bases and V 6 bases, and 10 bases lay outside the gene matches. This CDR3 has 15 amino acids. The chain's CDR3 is CASSTDRGQGGELFF. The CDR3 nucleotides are TGTGCCAGCAGCACCGACAGGGGTCAAGGCGGGGAGCTGTTTTTT.

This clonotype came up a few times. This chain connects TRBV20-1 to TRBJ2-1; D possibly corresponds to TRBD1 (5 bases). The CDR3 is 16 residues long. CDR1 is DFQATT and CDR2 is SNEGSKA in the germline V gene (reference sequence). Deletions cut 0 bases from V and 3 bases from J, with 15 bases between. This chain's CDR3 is CSARDQVRVIYNEQFF. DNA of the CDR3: TGCAGTGCTAGAGATCAGGTCAGGGTAATCTACAATGAGCAGTTCTTC.